The entry that follows covers one TCR beta chain sequence. A much larger clone sits a single nucleotide away, making a read error possible. These data are taken from a study of T cells in Graves' hyperthyroidism and ophthalmopathy. The CDR3 sequence is 14 residues long. CDR1 and CDR2 from the germline V gene are SQVTM and ANQGSEA. Between the trimmed V and J ends, which lost 4 bases and 3 bases, there was a span of 16 bases. Researchers took RNA transcripts and amplified the TCR beta CDR3 regions from them. The TCR CDR3 first-round RT-PCR relied on the HTBI primer set. TCRdb processed the multiplex PCR reads anew with MiXCR; each CDR3 protein has one entry. Among 300,000 to 450,000 distinct CDR3 sequences listed, less than 20% were seen once.

The chain has TRBV29-1 and TRBJ2-7, with D tentatively TRBD2 (5 bases). The specimen sequenced was blood. The TCR sequence derives from a woman in her late teens or twenties with Graves' hyperthyroidism that later progressed to Graves' ophthalmopathy. CDR3: CSVVTSGSSYEQYF. The CDR3 region has the DNA TGCAGCGTTGTAACGAGTGGGAGCAGCTACGAGCAGTACTTC.